This TCR beta chain was captured by sequencing in a study of blood T cell repertoires in COVID-19 (dated by TCRdb to the early 2020s). With regard to the full study: Samples covering the acute and convalescent phases of COVID-19 were provided by collaborators in the United States, Italy and Spain. The prospective study material was composed of cDNA or gDNA derived from T cells, B-cell-depleted T cells, or PBMCs. Deeply sampled blood TCRbeta repertoires from subjects exposed to, actively infected with, or recovered from COVID-19 were included in the dataset. The repertoires were released in a freely available public database intended as a resource for research on the immune response to SARS-CoV-2. Samples were obtained from the ongoing ImmuneRACE study (first 160 participants) and from approximately 1,200 subjects provided by 6 global collaborators. Sample metadata almost always included a de-identified subject ID, COVID-19 status, age in years and sex. Where available, HLA class I and class II types were taken from metadata supplied by the sample provider and were not determined by assay-based typing.

The trim is 5 bases for V and 5 bases for J, with a gap of 15 bases between the germline ends. According to the germline V gene (reference sequence), CDR1 reads LNHDA and CDR2 reads SQIVND. The CDR3 measures 14 amino acids from cysteine to phenylalanine. Only the CDR3 DNA is retained, 42 bases long and in frame from the first base. Results and caveats for the whole study, not just this receptor: The quantity of clinical and demographic metadata differed by source and by participant and was supplied without curation.

This clone came up once. Its binding antigen is unknown. No clone much larger than this one lies a single base away; base qualities are absent. The collaborating institutions used their own protocols to collect whole blood in K2EDTA tubes. Collaborator samples were shipped for TCRbeta analysis as frozen whole blood, isolated PBMCs, or DNA extracted from either sample type. TCRbeta CDR3 regions were amplified from genomic DNA by means of the immunoSEQ Assay, a bias-controlled multiplex PCR. The authors processed their data as follows. The number of nucleated cells in each sample was estimated by amplification of reference gene primers within the assay. To quantify the absolute abundance of each unique TCRbeta CDR3 rearrangement, sequence reads were collapsed and filtered. For each sample, productive Simpson clonality was calculated by taking the square root of Simpson's diversity index across productive rearrangements. This is the immuneACCESS table as TCRdb keeps it, with only in-frame sequences that have V and J called. A part of the clones is gone; compared with another copy, unresolved V genes explain less than half, and the rest is unexplained. The V and J calls and clone size were taken over from that table, and D and trimming were inferred from the DNA. The sample profile shows 200,000 to 250,000 clones; roughly nine tenths of them were found once. The ten largest clones capture 5.5% to 8% of the sample.

The sample consisted of peripheral blood. This receptor chain uses TRBV19 and TRBJ1-2; the D gene cannot be named for sure. The sequence derives from a man between 60 and 75 years old with acute or convalescent COVID-19. The nucleotides read TGTGCCAGTAGTCCGCAACAAGGACTGTATGGCTACACCTTC. It translates to CASSPQQGLYGYTF. Extended through the reference TRBV19 and TRBJ1-2 proteins, this CDR3 yields the full variable domain: DGGITQSPKYLFRKEGQNVTLSCEQNLNHDAMYWYRQDPGQGLRLIYYSQIVNDFQKGDIAEGYSVSREKKESFPLTVTSAQKNPTAFYLCASSPQQGLYGYTFGSGTRLTVV.